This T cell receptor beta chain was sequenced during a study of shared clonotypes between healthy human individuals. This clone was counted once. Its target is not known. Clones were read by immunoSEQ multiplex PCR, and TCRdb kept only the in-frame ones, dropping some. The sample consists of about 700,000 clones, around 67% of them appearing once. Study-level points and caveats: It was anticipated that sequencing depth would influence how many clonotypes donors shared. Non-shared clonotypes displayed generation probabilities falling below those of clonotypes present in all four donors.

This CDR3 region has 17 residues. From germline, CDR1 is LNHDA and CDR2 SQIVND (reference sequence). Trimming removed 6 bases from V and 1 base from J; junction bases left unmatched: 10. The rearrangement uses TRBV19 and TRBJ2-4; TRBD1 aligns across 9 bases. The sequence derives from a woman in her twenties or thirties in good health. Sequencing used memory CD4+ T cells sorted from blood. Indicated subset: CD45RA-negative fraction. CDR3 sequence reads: CASSHTPQGAAKNIQYF. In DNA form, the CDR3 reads TGTGCCAGTAGCCACACACCACAGGGGGCGGCCAAAAACATTCAGTACTTC.